The next 12 T cell receptor beta chains were all read from a single sample in a study of T cells in localized non-small cell lung cancer. Profiling relied on immunoSEQ multiplex PCR, and the TCRdb table lists in-frame clones only, not all of them. Found here are about 2,600 clones, roughly 24% of them singletons; the top ten hold roughly 8%. The input for sequencing was lung tumor tissue, taken before any cancer treatment. Receptors originate from an older male donor with stage II squamous cell lung carcinoma.

Only a few counts were recorded for this clone. This rearrangement joins TRBV19 to TRBJ1-3; 7 nucleotides match TRBD1. V lost 9 bases, J lost 3 bases, and 5 bases stayed unmatched. CDR3 length: 13 residues. Germline CDR1 and CDR2: LNHDA and SQIVND (reference sequence). The CDR3 reads CASGTAVGNTIYF. CDR3 sequence (DNA): TGTGCCAGCGGGACAGCCGTTGGAAACACCATATATTTT.

The chain has TRBV1 and TRBJ2-1. TRBV1 is designated a pseudogene. There are 15 residues in the CDR3. DNA of the CDR3: TGCGCCAGCAGCCGAGAGGACCAGTCCTACAATGAGCAGTTCTTC. Its protein product is CASSREDQSYNEQFF.

This clone has only a few counts. The V gene is TRBV29-1, the J gene TRBJ1-5; 12 bases are a match to TRBD1. The CDR3 is 13 residues long. V dropped 7 bases and J dropped 10; count of bases not matched to a gene: 8. The V gene's germline CDR1 is SQVTM and CDR2 ANQGSEA. DNA of the CDR3: TGCAGCGCCATGGGGACAGGGGGCGAACCCCAGCATTTT. Translating it yields CSAMGTGGEPQHF.

This clone is medium-sized (0.01 to 0.1%) by share. J is TRBJ2-5 and V is TRBV18; D gene ambiguous. The V and J ends lost 3 bases and 1 base respectively, with 6 bases between them. CDR1 is KGHSH and CDR2 is LQKENI in the germline V gene. The CDR3 extends over 13 amino acids. The CDR3 DNA is TGTGCCAGCTCACCTATACGCCAAGAGACCCAGTACTTC. It specifies CASSPIRQETQYF.

This clone was picked up a small number of times. The rearrangement uses TRBV4-1 and TRBJ2-1; a weak D match, TRBD1 (5 bases). Trimming pared 1 base from V and 3 bases from J, leaving 10 bases between. Germline V gene data show CDR1 as MGHRA and CDR2 as YSYEKL. The CDR3 is 15 amino acids. CDR3 amino acids: CASSQGRGYYNEQFF. For the CDR3, the DNA is TGCGCCAGCAGCCAAGGAAGGGGTTACTACAATGAGCAGTTCTTC.

This clone was seen a few times. The chain links TRBV6-8 to TRBJ2-2; D is ambiguous. CDR3 length equals 13 residues. From germline, CDR1 is MNHGY and CDR2 SAAAGT. V lost 6 bases, J lost 0 bases, and 5 bases lay in between. Here the CDR3 DNA reads TGTGCCAGCAGAGACTCGAACACCGGGGAGCTGTTTTTT. Protein: CASRDSNTGELFF.

The chain links TRBV11-3 to TRBJ2-7, with D possibly being TRBD1 or TRBD2 (5 bases each). V was clipped by 5 bases and J by 2 bases, with 13 bases between them. This CDR3 spans 14 amino acids. The germline V gene has CDR1 SGHNT and CDR2 YENEEA. Written as DNA, the CDR3 is TGTGCCAGCAGCCCCCGGCAGGGACCCTACGAGCAGTACTTC. The encoded protein is CASSPRQGPYEQYF. Supplemented by reference TRBV11-3 and TRBJ2-7, the full variable domain reads EAGVVQSPRYKIIEKKQPVAFWCNPISGHNTLYWYLQNLGQGPELLIRYENEEAVDDSQLPKDRFSAERLKGVDSTLKIQPAELGDSAVYLCASSPRQGPYEQYFGPGTRLTVT.

This clone was found a few times. The rearrangement uses TRBV15 and TRBJ2-3; possibly TRBD1 for D (6 bases). The CDR3 runs 15 residues. The germline V gene encodes CDR1 LNHNV and CDR2 YYDKDF (reference sequence). V lost 1 base, J lost 0 bases, and 8 bases lay in between. CDR3 loop: CATSRVQGSTDTQYF. For the CDR3, the DNA is TGTGCCACCAGCAGAGTACAGGGAAGCACAGATACGCAGTATTTT.

This clone is classed as medium-sized. Here the CDR3 DNA reads TGTGCCAGCACCACCCGAGTTAGCGCCGGGAACAATCAGCCCCAGCATTTT. Protein: CASTTRVSAGNNQPQHF. The V call is TRBV6-8, the J call TRBJ1-5; D gene ambiguous. With 7 bases removed from V and 3 bases from J, the gap between germline ends came to 22 bases. The germline V gene has CDR1 MNHGY and CDR2 SAAAGT. The CDR3 is 17 residues long.

This clone was found a few times. The genes are TRBV11-1 and TRBJ2-2; maybe TRBD1 (6 bases). The germline V gene has CDR1 SGHAT and CDR2 FQDESV (reference sequence). The CDR3 totals 16 residues. The V end was cut by 5 bases, the J end by 4 bases, with 17 bases between. The CDR3 reads CASSLYVGTITGELFF. In nucleotides, the CDR3 is TGTGCCAGCAGCCTATACGTCGGGACAATCACCGGGGAGCTGTTTTTT.

J is TRBJ2-3 and V is TRBV6-8; D gene unclear. CDR1 MNHGY and CDR2 SAAAGT come from the germline V gene. CDR3 length: 13 residues. V lost 5 bases and J 2 bases, leaving 8 bases between the germline ends. The CDR3, as DNA: TGTGCCAGCAGTCCGCGACTCACAGATACGCAGTATTTT. Translating gives CASSPRLTDTQYF.

There are a few counts of this clone. The rearrangement links TRBV11-3 to TRBJ2-7; 10 bases align to TRBD1. The trim removed 5 bases at V and 3 bases at J, leaving 7 bases unmatched. Germline V gene sequence: CDR1 SGHNT, CDR2 YENEEA. CDR3 length: 15 residues. CDR3 DNA: TGTGCCAGCAGCGATCGACAGGGGGCGCACTACGAGCAGTACTTC. It encodes CASSDRQGAHYEQYF.